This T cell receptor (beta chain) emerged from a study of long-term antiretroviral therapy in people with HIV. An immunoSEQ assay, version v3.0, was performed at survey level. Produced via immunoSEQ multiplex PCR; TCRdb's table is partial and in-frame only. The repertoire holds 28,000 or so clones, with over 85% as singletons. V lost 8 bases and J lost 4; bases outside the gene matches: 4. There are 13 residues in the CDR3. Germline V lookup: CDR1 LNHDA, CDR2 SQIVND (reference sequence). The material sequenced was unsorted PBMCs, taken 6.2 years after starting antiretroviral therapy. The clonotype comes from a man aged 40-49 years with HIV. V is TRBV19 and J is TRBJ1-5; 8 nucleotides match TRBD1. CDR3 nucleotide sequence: TGTGCCAGTGGACAGGGAGGGAATCAGCCCCAGCATTTT. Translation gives CASGQGGNQPQHF. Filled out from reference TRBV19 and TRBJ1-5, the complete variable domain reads DGGITQSPKYLFRKEGQNVTLSCEQNLNHDAMYWYRQDPGQGLRLIYYSQIVNDFQKGDIAEGYSVSREKKESFPLTVTSAQKNPTAFYLCASGQGGNQPQHFGDGTRLSIL.